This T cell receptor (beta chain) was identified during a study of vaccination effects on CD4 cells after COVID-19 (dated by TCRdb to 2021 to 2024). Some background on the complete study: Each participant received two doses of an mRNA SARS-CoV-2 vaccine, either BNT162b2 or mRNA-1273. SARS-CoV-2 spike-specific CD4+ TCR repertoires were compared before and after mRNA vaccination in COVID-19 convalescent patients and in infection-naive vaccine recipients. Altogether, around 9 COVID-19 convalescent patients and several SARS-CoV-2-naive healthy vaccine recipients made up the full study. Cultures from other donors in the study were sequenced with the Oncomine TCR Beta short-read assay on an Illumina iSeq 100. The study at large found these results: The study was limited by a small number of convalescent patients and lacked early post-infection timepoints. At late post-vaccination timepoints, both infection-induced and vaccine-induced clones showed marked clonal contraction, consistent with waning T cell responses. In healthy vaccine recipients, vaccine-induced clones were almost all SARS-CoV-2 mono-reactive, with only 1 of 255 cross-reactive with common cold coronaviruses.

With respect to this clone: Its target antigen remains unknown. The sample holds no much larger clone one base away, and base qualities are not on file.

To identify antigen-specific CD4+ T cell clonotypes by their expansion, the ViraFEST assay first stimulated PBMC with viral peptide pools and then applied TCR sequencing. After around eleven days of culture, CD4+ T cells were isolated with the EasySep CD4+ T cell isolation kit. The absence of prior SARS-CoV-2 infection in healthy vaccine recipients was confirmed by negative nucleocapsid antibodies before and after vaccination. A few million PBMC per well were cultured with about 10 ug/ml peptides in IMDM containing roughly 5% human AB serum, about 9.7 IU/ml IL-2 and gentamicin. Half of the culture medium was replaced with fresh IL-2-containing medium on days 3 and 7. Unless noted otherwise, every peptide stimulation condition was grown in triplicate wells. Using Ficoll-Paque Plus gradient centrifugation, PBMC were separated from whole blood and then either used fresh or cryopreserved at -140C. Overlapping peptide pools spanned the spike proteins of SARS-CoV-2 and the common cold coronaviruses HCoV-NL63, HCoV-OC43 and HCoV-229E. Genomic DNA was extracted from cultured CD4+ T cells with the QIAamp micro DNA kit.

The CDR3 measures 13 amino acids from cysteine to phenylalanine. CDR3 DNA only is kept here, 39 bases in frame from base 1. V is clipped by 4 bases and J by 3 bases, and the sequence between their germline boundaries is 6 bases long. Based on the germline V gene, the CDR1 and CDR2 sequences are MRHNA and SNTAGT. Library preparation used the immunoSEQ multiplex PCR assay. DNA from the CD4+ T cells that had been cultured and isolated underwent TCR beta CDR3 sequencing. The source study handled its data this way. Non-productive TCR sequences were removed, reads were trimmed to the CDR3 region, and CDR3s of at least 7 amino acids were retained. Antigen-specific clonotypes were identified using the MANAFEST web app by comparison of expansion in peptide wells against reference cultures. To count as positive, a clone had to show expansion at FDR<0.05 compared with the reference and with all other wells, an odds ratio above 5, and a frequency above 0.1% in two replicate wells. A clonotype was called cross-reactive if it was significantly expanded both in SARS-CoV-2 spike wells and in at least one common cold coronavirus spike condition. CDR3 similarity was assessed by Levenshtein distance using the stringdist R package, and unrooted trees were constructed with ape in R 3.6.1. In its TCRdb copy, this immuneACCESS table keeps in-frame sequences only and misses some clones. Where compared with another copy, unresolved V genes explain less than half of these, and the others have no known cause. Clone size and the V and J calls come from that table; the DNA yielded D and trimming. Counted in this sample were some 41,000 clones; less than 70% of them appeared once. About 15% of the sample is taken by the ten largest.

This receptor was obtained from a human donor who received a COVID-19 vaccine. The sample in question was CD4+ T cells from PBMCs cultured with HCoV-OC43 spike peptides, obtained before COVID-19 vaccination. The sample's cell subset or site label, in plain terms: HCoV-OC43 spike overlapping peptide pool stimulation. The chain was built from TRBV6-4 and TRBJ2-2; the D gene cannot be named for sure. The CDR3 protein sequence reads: CASSVADTGELFF. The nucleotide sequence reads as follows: TGTGCCAGCAGTGTGGCGGACACCGGGGAGCTGTTTTTT.